The clone carrying this T cell receptor beta chain was counted ten times or more. Antigen: not known. Reliance was placed on clinical symptoms, serum thyroxine, TRAb, thyroid ultrasound and orbital computed tomography for diagnosis. Amplifying from RNA transcripts, the study obtained TCR beta CDR3 regions. In the first round, RT-PCR was carried out with HTBI primers, and a multiplex PCR formed the second round. One entry per CDR3 protein results from TCRdb running MiXCR on the multiplex PCR reads. The sample shows about 640,000 distinct CDR3 sequences, about 40% of them seen only once. This sample stems from a study of Graves' ophthalmopathy and Graves' hyperthyroidism. Study-wide context: The blood sample was drawn at first diagnosis and before any treatment. Study-wide results and caveats: Ophthalmopathy and stable hyperthyroidism were discriminated by a 13-signature model, with over 85% sensitivity and 81.08% specificity.

The source is an adult man with Graves' ophthalmopathy. Sequenced: peripheral blood.

The CDR3 sequence is CSARPGGAGGQPQHF. The CDR3 DNA follows: TGCAGTGCTAGACCGGGGGGGGCAGGTGGCCAGCCCCAGCATTTT. This chain connects TRBV20-1 to TRBJ1-5, with D possibly being TRBD1 (6 bases). The germline V gene encodes CDR1 DFQATT and CDR2 SNEGSKA (reference sequence). This CDR3 comprises 15 residues. The V end was cut by 2 bases, the J end by 7 bases, with 18 bases between.